What follows describes a single T cell receptor (beta chain). This sample stems from a study of blood T cell repertoires in COVID-19. The CDR3 loop spans 12 amino acids. Deletions cut 7 bases from V and 2 bases from J, with 8 bases between. CDR1 and CDR2 from the germline V gene are MRHNA and SNTAGT. In the authors' workflow: By means of reference gene primer amplification, nucleated cell counts were estimated. Clones were sequenced by immunoSEQ multiplex PCR, and TCRdb holds only the in-frame ones, with some missing. V and J calls and clone size are those listed in that table; D and trimming were worked out from the DNA. The sample holds fewer than 350,000 clones; 70% to 90% are singletons and the top ten take less than 2.5%. Individuals aged about 18 to 89 years were recruited from roughly 22 US areas.

This clonotype was obtained from a man aged 25-40 years who had recovered from COVID-19. The V gene is TRBV6-4, the J gene TRBJ1-1, with D perhaps matching TRBD1 (5 bases). Sequencing was carried out using PBMCs or T cells enriched from blood (not recorded which). CDR3 in DNA: TGTGCCAGCACCAGGGCAAACACTGAAGCTTTCTTT. Protein product: CASTRANTEAFF.